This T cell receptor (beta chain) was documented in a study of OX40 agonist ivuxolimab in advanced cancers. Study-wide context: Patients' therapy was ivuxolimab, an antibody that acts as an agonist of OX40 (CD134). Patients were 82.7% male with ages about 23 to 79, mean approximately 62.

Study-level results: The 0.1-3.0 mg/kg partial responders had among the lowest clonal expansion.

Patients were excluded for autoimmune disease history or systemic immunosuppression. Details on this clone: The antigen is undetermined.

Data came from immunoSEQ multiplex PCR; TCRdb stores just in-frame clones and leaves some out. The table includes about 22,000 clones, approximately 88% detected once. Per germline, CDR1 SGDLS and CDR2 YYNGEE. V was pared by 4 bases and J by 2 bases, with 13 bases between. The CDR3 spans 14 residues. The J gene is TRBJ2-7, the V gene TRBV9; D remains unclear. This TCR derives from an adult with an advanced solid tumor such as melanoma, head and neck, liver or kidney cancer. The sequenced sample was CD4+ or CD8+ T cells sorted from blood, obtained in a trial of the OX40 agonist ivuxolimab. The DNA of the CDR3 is TGTGCCAGCAGCCCCTACTTGACTCCCTACGAGCAGTACTTC. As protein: CASSPYLTPYEQYF.